These T cell receptor beta chains were read from a single sample in a study of control samples from healthy donors and cancer patients. The repertoire was sequenced with immunoSEQ multiplex PCR; TCRdb's copy has only in-frame clones and lacks some. The table has around 200,000 clones, around 94% seen once. Sequenced input: blood. These TCRs come from a man aged 45-65 years in good health. CDR3s include the opening cysteine and the closing phenylalanine or tryptophan. A D gene is named only where the DNA matches it firmly.

V gene	D gene	J gene	CDR3 DNA	CDR3 protein
TRBV29-1	-	TRBJ2-3	TGCAGCTCTGGGGGGGCGAGGGCAGATACGCAGTATTTT	CSSGGARADTQYF
TRBV6-5	-	TRBJ1-3	TGTGCCAGCTCAAGGGTTTTCAGCTCTGGAAACACCATATATTTT	CASSRVFSSGNTIYF
TRBV5-4	-	TRBJ2-7	TGTGCCAGCAGCTCCGCTAAGGGCGGGTACGAGCAGTACTTC	CASSSAKGGYEQYF
TRBV2	TRBD1	TRBJ2-5	TGTGCCAGCACCGCCCAGGGGGCGGAGACCCAGTACTTC	CASTAQGAETQYF
TRBV19	-	TRBJ2-6	TGTGCCAGTAGTACCTCTAGGTTACCCTCTGGGGCCAACGTCCTGACTTTC	CASSTSRLPSGANVLTF
TRBV5-1	-	TRBJ1-3	TGCGCCAGCAGCTTGGCCGGCGGGGAGGCAGGAAACACCATATATTTT	CASSLAGGEAGNTIYF
TRBV28	-	TRBJ1-2	TGTGCCAGCAGTTTATCGAGACAGCAGAGCTACACCTTC	CASSLSRQQSYTF
TRBV15	-	TRBJ1-4	TGTGCCACCAGGAACCCTAAGGGAGATGAAAAACTGTTTTTT	CATRNPKGDEKLFF
TRBV30	TRBD1	TRBJ2-7	TGTGCCGGGAGATCCGGGACAGGGGTTTACGAGCAGTACTTC	CAGRSGTGVYEQYF
TRBV15	TRBD2	TRBJ2-1	TGTGCCACCAGCAACCCCAGGACTAGCCCCTCCTACAATGAGCAGTTCTTC	CATSNPRTSPSYNEQFF
TRBV6-6	TRBD1	TRBJ2-7	TGTGCCAGCAGCCGGGGCCTACGGGACAGGGTGGGGGAGCAGTACTTC	CASSRGLRDRVGEQYF
TRBV2	-	TRBJ1-5	TGTGCCAGCAGCGGCGTAGATCAGCCCCAGCATTTT	CASSGVDQPQHF
TRBV7-9	TRBD2	TRBJ2-1	TGTGCCAGCAGCCACACTAGCGGGGCAACCTACAATGAGCAGTTCTTC	CASSHTSGATYNEQFF
TRBV19	-	TRBJ1-5	TGTGCCAGTAGGAAGGACACACCCCGGGGTCAGCCCCAGCATTTT	CASRKDTPRGQPQHF
TRBV1	-	TRBJ2-7	TGCACCAGCAGCCCTCCCCCGAACGATATCGTACAGGGATTAAGGGGCCCTCGGGAGCAGTACTTC	CTSSPPPNDIVQGLRGPREQYF
TRBV7-9	-	TRBJ1-4	TGTGCCAGCAGCTTTGGTAACGATTTAAATGAAAAACTGTTTTTT	CASSFGNDLNEKLFF
TRBV19	TRBD1	TRBJ1-6	TGTGCCAGTAGTAAAAGGGGGACAGGAAGCTCCTATAATTCACCCCTCCACTTT	CASSKRGTGSSYNSPLHF
TRBV28	-	TRBJ1-5	TGTGCCAGCAGTAAGGGTGTGAATAGCAATCAGCCCCAGCATTTT	CASSKGVNSNQPQHF
TRBV5-1	-	TRBJ2-2	TGCGCCAGCAGCTTGGATCCAGGCGTGAACACCGGGGAGCTGTTTTTT	CASSLDPGVNTGELFF
TRBV6-2/TRBV6-3	TRBD2	TRBJ2-3	TGTGCCAGCAGTTCGGGACTAGCGGGGCCAGATACGCAGTATTTT	CASSSGLAGPDTQYF
TRBV7-9	-	TRBJ2-4	TGTGCCAGCACCGAGACGGGCATTCAGTACTTC	CASTETGIQYF
TRBV19	-	TRBJ2-1	TGTGCCAGTAGTATTATACAAAGGGCAGGGGGGAACAATGAGCAGTTCTTC	CASSIIQRAGGNNEQFF
TRBV7-9	TRBD1	TRBJ1-2	TGTGCCAGCAGACAGGGGCCGATGGACTATGGCTACACCTTC	CASRQGPMDYGYTF
TRBV12-3/TRBV12-4	-	TRBJ1-5	TGTGCCAGCAGTTTAGGGGGTCAGCCCCAGCATTTT	CASSLGGQPQHF
TRBV9	-	TRBJ1-3	TGTGCCAGCAGCTACCGGGGGGCAGCCTCTGGAAACACCATATATTTT	CASSYRGAASGNTIYF
TRBV27	-	TRBJ2-7	TGTGCCAGCAGTTGGCAAGAGGAATACGAGCAGTACTTC	CASSWQEEYEQYF
TRBV5-1	TRBD2	TRBJ2-5	TGCGCCAGCAGCTTGGCTGGCGGGGGAGAGACCCAGTACTTC	CASSLAGGGETQYF
TRBV11-2	TRBD1	TRBJ2-5	TGTGCCAGCAGCTTAGATGGGTCAGGGGGCGCCGAGACCCAGTACTTC	CASSLDGSGGAETQYF
TRBV15	TRBD1	TRBJ2-1	TGTGCCACCAGCAGAGAACAGGGGGCAATGGGGCAGTTCTTC	CATSREQGAMGQFF
TRBV5-1	-	TRBJ2-3	TGCGCCAGCAGCTTGGCAACCGGACCCAAAAGGGGGGCGCAGTATTTT	CASSLATGPKRGAQYF
TRBV7-2	TRBD1	TRBJ1-2	TGTGCCAGCAGCCACCGGGACAGGGGGCCCTATGGCTACACCTTC	CASSHRDRGPYGYTF
TRBV5-4	TRBD1	TRBJ1-2	TGTGCCAGCAGCTTGGTTTCCAGGGGGAGGAACTATGGCTACACCTTC	CASSLVSRGRNYGYTF
TRBV10-3	TRBD1	TRBJ2-6	TGTGCCATCAGTGGCGGGACAGGGACCTCTGGGGCCAACGTCCTGACTTTC	CAISGGTGTSGANVLTF